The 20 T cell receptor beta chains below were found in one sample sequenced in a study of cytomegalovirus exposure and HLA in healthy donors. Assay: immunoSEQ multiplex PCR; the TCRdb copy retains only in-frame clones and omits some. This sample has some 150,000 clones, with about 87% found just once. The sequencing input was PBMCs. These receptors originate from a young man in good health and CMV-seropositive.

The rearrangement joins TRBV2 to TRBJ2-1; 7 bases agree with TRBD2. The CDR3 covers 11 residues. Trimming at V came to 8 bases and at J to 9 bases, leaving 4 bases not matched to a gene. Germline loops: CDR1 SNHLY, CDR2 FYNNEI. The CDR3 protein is CASWGRAEQFF. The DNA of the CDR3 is TGTGCCAGCTGGGGGAGGGCTGAGCAGTTCTTC.

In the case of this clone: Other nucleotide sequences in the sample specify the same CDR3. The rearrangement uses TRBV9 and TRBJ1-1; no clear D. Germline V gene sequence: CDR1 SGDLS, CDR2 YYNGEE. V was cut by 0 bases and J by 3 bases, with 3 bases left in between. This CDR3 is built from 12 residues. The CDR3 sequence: CASSVGDTEAFF. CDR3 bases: TGTGCCAGCAGCGTAGGCGACACTGAAGCTTTCTTT.

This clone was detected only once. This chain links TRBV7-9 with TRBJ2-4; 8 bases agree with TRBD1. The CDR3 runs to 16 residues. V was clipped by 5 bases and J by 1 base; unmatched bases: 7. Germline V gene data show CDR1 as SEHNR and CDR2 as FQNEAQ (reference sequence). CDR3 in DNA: TGTGCCAGCAGCGAGATTGACAGGGGCGCCAAAAACATTCAGTACTTC. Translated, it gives CASSEIDRGAKNIQYF.

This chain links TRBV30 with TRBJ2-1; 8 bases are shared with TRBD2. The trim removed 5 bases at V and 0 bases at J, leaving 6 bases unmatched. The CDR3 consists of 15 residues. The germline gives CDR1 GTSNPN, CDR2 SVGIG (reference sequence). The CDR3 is CAWPGLADSYNEQFF. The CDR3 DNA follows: TGTGCCTGGCCCGGACTAGCCGACTCCTACAATGAGCAGTTCTTC.

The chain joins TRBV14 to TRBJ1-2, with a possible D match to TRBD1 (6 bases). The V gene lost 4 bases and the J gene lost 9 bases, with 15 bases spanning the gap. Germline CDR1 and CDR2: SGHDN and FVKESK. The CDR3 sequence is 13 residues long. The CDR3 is CASSRHRAVRYTF. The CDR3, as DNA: TGTGCCAGCAGCCGCCACAGGGCTGTACGCTACACCTTC.

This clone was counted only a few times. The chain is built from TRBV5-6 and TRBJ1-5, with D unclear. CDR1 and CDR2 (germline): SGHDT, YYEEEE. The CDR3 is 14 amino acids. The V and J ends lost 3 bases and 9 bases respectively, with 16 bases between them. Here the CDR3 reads CASSSRLAGWPQHF. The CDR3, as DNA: TGTGCCAGCAGCTCCCGACTGGCCGGGTGGCCCCAGCATTTT.

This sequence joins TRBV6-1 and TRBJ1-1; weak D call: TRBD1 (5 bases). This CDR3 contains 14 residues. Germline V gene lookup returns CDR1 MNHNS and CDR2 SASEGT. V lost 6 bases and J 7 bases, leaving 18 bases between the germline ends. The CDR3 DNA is TGTGCCAGCAGAGAACGCGGACAACCGATTGAAGCTTTCTTT. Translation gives CASRERGQPIEAFF.

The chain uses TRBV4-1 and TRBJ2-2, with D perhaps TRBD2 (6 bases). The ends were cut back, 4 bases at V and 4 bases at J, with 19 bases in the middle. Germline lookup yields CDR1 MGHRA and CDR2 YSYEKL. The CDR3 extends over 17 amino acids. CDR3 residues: CASSPLTRDSRTGELFF. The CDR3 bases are TGCGCCAGCAGCCCCCTAACCCGGGACTCACGCACCGGGGAGCTGTTTTTT.

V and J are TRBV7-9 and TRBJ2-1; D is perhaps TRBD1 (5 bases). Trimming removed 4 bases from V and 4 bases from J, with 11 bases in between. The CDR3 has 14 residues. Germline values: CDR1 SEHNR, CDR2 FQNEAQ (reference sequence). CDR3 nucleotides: TGTGCCAGCAGCTCCTCGACAGCTTACAATGAGCAGTTCTTC. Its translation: CASSSSTAYNEQFF.

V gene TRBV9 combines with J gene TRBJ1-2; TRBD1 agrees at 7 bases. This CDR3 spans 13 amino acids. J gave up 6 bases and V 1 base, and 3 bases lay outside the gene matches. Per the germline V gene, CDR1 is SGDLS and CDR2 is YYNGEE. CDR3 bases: TGTGCCAGCAGCGTAACAGGGGACGATGGCTACACCTTC. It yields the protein CASSVTGDDGYTF. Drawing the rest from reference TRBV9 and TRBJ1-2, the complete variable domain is DSGVTQTPKHLITATGQRVTLRCSPRSGDLSVYWYQQSLDQGLQFLIQYYNGEERAKGNILERFSAQQFPDLHSELNLSSLELGDSALYFCASSVTGDDGYTFGSGTRLTVV.

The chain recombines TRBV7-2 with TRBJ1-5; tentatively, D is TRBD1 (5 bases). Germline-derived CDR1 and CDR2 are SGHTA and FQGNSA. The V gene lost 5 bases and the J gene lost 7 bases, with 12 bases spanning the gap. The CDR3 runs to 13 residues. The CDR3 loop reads CASSPGGVQPQHF. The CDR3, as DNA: TGTGCCAGCAGCCCAGGAGGGGTCCAGCCCCAGCATTTT.

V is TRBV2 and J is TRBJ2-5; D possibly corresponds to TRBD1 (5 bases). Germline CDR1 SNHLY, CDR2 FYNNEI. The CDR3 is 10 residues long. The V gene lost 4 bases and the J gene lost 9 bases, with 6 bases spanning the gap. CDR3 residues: CASSVRAQYF. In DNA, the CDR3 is TGTGCCAGCAGTGTCAGGGCCCAGTACTTC.

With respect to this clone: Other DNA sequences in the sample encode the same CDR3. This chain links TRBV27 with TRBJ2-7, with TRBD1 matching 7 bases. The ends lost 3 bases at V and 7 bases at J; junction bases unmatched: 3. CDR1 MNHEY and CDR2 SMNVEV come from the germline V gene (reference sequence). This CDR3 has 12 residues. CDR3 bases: TGTGCCAGCAGTTTCCCAGGGGGTGAGCAGTACTTC. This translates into CASSFPGGEQYF.

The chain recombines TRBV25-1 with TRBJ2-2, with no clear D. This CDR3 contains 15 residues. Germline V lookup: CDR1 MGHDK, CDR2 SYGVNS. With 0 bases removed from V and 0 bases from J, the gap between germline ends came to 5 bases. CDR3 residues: CASSEYSANTGELFF. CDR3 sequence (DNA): TGTGCCAGCAGTGAATACAGCGCGAACACCGGGGAGCTGTTTTTT.

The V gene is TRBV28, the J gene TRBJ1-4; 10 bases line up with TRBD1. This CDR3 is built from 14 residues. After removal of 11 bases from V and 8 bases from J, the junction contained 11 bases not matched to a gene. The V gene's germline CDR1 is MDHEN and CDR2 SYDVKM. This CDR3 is CAARQGAMGEKLFF. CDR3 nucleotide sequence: TGTGCCGCTCGACAGGGGGCAATGGGGGAAAAACTGTTTTTT.

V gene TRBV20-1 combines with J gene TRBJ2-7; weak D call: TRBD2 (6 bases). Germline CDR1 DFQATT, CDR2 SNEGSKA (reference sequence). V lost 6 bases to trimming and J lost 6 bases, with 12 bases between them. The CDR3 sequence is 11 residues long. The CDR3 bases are TGCAGTGCCGGGACTCATGGCGAGCAGTACTTC. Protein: CSAGTHGEQYF.

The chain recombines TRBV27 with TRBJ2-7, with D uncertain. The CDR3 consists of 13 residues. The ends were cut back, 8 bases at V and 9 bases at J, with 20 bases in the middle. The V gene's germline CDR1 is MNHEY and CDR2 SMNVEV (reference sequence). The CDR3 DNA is TGTGCCAGCTCGACAAGGCTTGGATCGCGGCAGTACTTC. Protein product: CASSTRLGSRQYF.

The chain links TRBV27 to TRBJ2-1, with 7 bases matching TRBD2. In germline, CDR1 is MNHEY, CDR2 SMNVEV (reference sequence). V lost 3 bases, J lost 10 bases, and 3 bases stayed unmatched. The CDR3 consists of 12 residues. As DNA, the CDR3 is TGTGCCAGCAGTTTTCCCGGGAGGGAGCAGTTCTTC. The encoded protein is CASSFPGREQFF.

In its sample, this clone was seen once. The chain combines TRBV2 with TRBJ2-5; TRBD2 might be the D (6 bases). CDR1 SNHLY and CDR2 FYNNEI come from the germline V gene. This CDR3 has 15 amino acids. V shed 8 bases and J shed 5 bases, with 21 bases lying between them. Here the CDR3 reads CASPPDWRVRETQYF. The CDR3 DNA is TGTGCCAGCCCCCCCGACTGGAGGGTTCGGGAGACCCAGTACTTC.

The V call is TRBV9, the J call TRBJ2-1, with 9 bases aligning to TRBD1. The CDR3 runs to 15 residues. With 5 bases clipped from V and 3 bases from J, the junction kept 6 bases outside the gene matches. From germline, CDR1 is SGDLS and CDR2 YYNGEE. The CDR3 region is CASSVGTGYYNEQFF. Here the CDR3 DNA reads TGTGCCAGCAGTGTGGGGACAGGGTACTACAATGAGCAGTTCTTC.